This is a list of T cell receptor beta chains from one sample in a study of T cell responses to AZD1222 COVID-19 vaccine. Sequenced by immunoSEQ multiplex PCR; TCRdb stores in-frame clones only, minus some. This sample yields 180,000 or so clones, of which approximately 93% are seen a single time; approximately 3.9% belongs to the top ten. The source was peripheral blood, collected on day 0 of AZD1222 vaccination. The receptor source for this set is an adult in good health. Each CDR3 is given with its conserved first and last residue. The order of the fields is V gene, J gene, clone size, CDR3 protein. Clone size is shown for a subset of rows, as once, few, many or a class of expanded clone.

>TRBV15|TRBJ1-6|.
CATSSNPGLSSPLHF
>TRBV6-5|TRBJ1-2|.
CASSYSTGQFYGYTF
>TRBV5-4|TRBJ2-7|.
CASSKRTGSSPPEQYF
>TRBV3-1/TRBV3-2|TRBJ2-3|.
CASSRDSSGTDTQYF
>TRBV12-3/TRBV12-4|TRBJ1-2|.
CASSPTYFYGYTF
>TRBV7-9|TRBJ2-7|.
CASSPLTGEQYF
>TRBV27|TRBJ1-1|once
CASSLWGDTEAFF
>TRBV5-1|TRBJ2-7|once
CASSLSGSASEQYF
>TRBV5-4|TRBJ1-1|.
CASSHRGQNTEAFF
>TRBV7-7|TRBJ1-1|.
CASSPLAQVLHSTEAFF
>TRBV14|TRBJ2-3|.
CASSHYNDPGDTQYF
>TRBV3-1/TRBV3-2|TRBJ2-3|.
CASSPISRDLSIDTQYF
>TRBV10-3|TRBJ1-1|.
CAIKGLQGEAFF
>TRBV11-2|TRBJ2-7|.
CASSSPLAGGGEQYF
>TRBV5-8|TRBJ2-1|.
CASSSRGDYNEQFF
>TRBV28|TRBJ1-1|.
CASSLDGMNTEAFF
>TRBV6-5|TRBJ1-1|.
CASRWGQLNTEAFF
>TRBV28|TRBJ2-1|.
CASSLGRENEQFF
>TRBV5-8|TRBJ1-1|.
CASSLTVRAFF
>TRBV6-5|TRBJ1-1|.
CASTSTGASTEAFF
>TRBV4-1|TRBJ1-3|.
CASSQGRQGISGNTIYF
>TRBV11-2|TRBJ2-7|.
CASSADRGAYEQYF
>TRBV9|TRBJ2-1|.
CASSAPLAGAYNEQFF
>TRBV5-5|TRBJ2-1|.
CASSLPSGRNEQFF
>TRBV7-8|TRBJ1-1|.
CASSLVSGTEAFF
>TRBV5-1|TRBJ2-3|.
CASSLIPEVSTDTQYF
>TRBV11-3|TRBJ2-1|.
CASSLGTSGGNEQFF
>TRBV7-9|TRBJ2-5|.
CASSRPGSSTQYF
>TRBV6-1|TRBJ1-4|.
CASSEKTGGWEKLFF
>TRBV7-9|TRBJ2-7|.
CASTGQGARDGQYF
>TRBV25-1|TRBJ2-3|.
CASRGSTDTQYF
>TRBV2|TRBJ1-5|.
CASSSGFPSQPQHF
>TRBV5-1|TRBJ1-1|once
CASRSRRAESTEAFF
>TRBV3-1/TRBV3-2|TRBJ1-1|once
CASSLQGMNTEAFF
>TRBV6-1|TRBJ1-1|.
CASSEGEGWGTEAFF
>TRBV7-2|TRBJ2-1|.
CASSPGTGDNEQFF
>TRBV19|TRBJ2-1|.
CASSASGRYSEQFF
>TRBV23-1|TRBJ1-2|.
CASSLRPDANYGYTF
>TRBV19|TRBJ2-7|.
CASSISASGPYEQYF
>TRBV7-8|TRBJ2-3|few
CASSLLPGRGGTDTQYF
>TRBV13|TRBJ2-5|.
CASSHKRETQQETQYF
>TRBV3-1/TRBV3-2|TRBJ2-7|.
CASSHGGEQYF
>TRBV21-1|TRBJ2-2|.
CASSRVASGRKTGELFF
>TRBV27|TRBJ1-5|.
CASSLRGNQPQHF
>TRBV5-1|TRBJ1-6|.
CASSVRDRDNSPLHF
>TRBV5-1|TRBJ2-7|.
CASSRNTGYEQYF
>TRBV6-5|TRBJ2-3|.
CASRDGSTDTQYF
>TRBV9|TRBJ1-5|.
CASSLTGGYQPQHF
>TRBV12-3/TRBV12-4|TRBJ1-6|once
CASTSEGVTPLHF
>TRBV6-1|TRBJ2-7|.
CASSEEQGASYEQYF
>TRBV5-6|TRBJ1-2|once
CASSLPPGQANYGYTF
>TRBV28|TRBJ2-2|.
CASRTSGTTGELFF
>TRBV4-1|TRBJ1-6|.
CASSPSHVGTYNSPLHF
>TRBV5-8|TRBJ2-2|once
CASSLKSGGFNTGELFF
>TRBV10-3|TRBJ1-4|.
CAIREQGLNEKLFF
>TRBV5-4|TRBJ2-2|.
CASAAGEGGTGELFF
>TRBV18|TRBJ1-4|.
CASSPNGARNEKLFF